The TCR beta chain described here comes from a study of blood T cell repertoires in COVID-19. Study-wide context: COVID-19 samples from acute and convalescent phases originated in the United States, Italy and Spain. T cells, B-cell-depleted T cells, or PBMCs supplied cDNA or gDNA.

In the original workflow: Reference gene primer amplification yielded estimated nucleated cell counts. Here immunoSEQ multiplex PCR was the method, and the copy in TCRdb shows in-frame clones only, minus some. V and J calls and clone size follow that table, whereas D and trimming were derived from the DNA. Seen here are around 60,000 clones, roughly 88% observed once, and the top ten hold 3.9%. The ends lost 3 bases at V and 5 bases at J; junction bases unmatched: 9. Germline assignment: CDR1 LNHDA and CDR2 SQIVND (reference sequence). CDR3 length: 15 residues. The TCR comes from a man aged 65 to 79 with acute or convalescent COVID-19. V usage is TRBV19 and J usage is TRBJ2-5, with TRBD1 identical over 7 bases. The sequenced sample consisted of peripheral blood. Written as DNA, the CDR3 is TGTGCCAGTAGTATTGGGACAGTTGGTGGCGAGACCCAGTACTTC. Its translation is CASSIGTVGGETQYF.